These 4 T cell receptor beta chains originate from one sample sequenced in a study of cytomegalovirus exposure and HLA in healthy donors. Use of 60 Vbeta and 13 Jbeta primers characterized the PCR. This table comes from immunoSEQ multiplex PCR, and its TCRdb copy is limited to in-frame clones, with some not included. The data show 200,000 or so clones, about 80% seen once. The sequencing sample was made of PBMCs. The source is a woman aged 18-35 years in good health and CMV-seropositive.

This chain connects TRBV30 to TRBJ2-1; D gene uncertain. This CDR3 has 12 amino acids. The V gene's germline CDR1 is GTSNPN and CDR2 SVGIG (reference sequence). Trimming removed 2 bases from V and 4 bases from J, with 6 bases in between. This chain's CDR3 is CAWSTVYNEQFF. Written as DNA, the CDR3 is TGTGCCTGGAGTACAGTTTACAATGAGCAGTTCTTC.

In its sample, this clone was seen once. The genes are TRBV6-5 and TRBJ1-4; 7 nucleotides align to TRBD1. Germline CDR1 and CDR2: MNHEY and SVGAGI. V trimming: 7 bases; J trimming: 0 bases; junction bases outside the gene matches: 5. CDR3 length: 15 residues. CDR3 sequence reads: CASTSDRATNEKLFF. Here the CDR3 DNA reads TGTGCCAGCACCTCCGACAGGGCAACTAATGAAAAACTGTTTTTT.

CDR3 residues: CASVFRDTLTDTQYF. The CDR3 coding sequence is TGTGCCAGCGTTTTCCGGGACACGCTCACAGATACGCAGTATTTT. The V call is TRBV28, the J call TRBJ2-3; tentatively, D is TRBD1 (6 bases). Germline V gene data show CDR1 as MDHEN and CDR2 as SYDVKM. The CDR3 totals 15 residues. Trimming cost V 8 bases and J 2 bases, with 17 bases left between them.

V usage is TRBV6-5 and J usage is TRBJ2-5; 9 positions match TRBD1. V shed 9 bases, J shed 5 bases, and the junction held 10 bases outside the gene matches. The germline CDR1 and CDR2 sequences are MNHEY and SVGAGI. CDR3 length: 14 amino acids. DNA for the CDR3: TGTGCCAGTAAACAGGGGGCCGGTGAGGAGACCCAGTACTTC. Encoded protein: CASKQGAGEETQYF.